This record concerns one T cell receptor beta chain sequence. The J segment lost 0 bases and the V segment lost 4 bases, leaving 9 bases of the junction unmatched. CDR1 and CDR2 from the germline V gene are SGHRS and YFSETQ. The CDR3 extends over 18 amino acids. This entry is derived from a study of cytomegalovirus exposure and HLA in healthy donors. With 60 Vbeta and 13 Jbeta primers, the PCR was carried out. The protocol was immunoSEQ multiplex PCR, while the TCRdb copy is restricted to in-frame clones and leaves out a portion. The sample includes about 88,000 clones, approximately 80% of them seen just once.

Sequencing was performed on PBMCs. The TCR originated in a woman in her thirties or forties in good health and CMV-seronegative. The rearrangement links TRBV5-1 to TRBJ2-3, with 12 bases fitting TRBD2. The CDR3: CASSSSSGGALSTDTQYF. The CDR3 nucleotides are TGCGCCAGCAGCAGCTCTAGCGGGGGGGCCCTTAGCACAGATACGCAGTATTTT. The full variable domain, completed using reference TRBV5-1 and TRBJ2-3, is KAGVTQTPRYLIKTRGQQVTLSCSPISGHRSVSWYQQTPGQGLQFLFEYFSETQRNKGNFPGRFSGRQFSNSRSEMNVSTLELGDSALYLCASSSSSGGALSTDTQYFGPGTRLTVL.